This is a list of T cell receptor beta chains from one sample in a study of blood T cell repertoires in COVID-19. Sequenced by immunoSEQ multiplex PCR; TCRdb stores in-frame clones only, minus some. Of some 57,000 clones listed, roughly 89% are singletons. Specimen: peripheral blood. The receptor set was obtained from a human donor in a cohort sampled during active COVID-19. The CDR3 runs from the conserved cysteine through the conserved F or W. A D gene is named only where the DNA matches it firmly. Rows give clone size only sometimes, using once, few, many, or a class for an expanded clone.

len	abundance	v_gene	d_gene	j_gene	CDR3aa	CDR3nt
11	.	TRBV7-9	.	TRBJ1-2	CASSSYYGYTF	TGTGCCAGCAGCTCTTACTATGGCTACACCTTC
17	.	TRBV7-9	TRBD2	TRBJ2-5	CASSLARGTSGRETQYF	TGTGCCAGCAGCTTGGCTCGGGGGACTAGCGGGAGAGAGACCCAGTACTTC
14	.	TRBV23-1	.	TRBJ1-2	CASTRRLANYGYTF	TGCGCCAGCACCCGGAGACTCGCTAACTATGGCTACACCTTC
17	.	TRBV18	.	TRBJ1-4	CASSPPGGWEPNEKLFF	TGTGCCAGCTCACCACCAGGTGGGTGGGAGCCTAATGAAAAACTGTTTTTT
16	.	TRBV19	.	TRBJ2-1	CASSGLGLLSYNEQFF	TGTGCCAGTAGTGGCCTTGGGCTTCTCTCCTACAATGAGCAGTTCTTC
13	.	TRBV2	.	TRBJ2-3	CASRATSTDTQYF	TGTGCCAGCAGGGCGACTAGCACAGATACGCAGTATTTT
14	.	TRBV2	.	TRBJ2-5	CASEVQGSQETQYF	TGTGCCAGCGAGGTCCAGGGCTCCCAAGAGACCCAGTACTTC
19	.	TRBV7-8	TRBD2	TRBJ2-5	CASSTTRRFTSGGVETQYF	TGTGCCAGCAGCACAACACGGCGGTTTACTAGCGGGGGGGTTGAGACCCAGTACTTC
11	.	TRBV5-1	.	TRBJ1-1	CASSSDSGAFF	TGCGCCAGCAGCTCTGATAGCGGGGCTTTCTTT
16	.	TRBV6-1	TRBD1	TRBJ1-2	CASSEVGDRGNYGYTF	TGTGCCAGCAGTGAAGTGGGGGACAGGGGGAACTATGGCTACACCTTC
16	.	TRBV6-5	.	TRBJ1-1	CASSYSQGKYNTEAFF	TGTGCCAGCAGTTACAGCCAGGGTAAATATAACACTGAAGCTTTCTTT
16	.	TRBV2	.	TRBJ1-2	CASKGSGMWGTYGYTF	TGTGCCAGCAAGGGTTCGGGGATGTGGGGGACTTATGGCTACACCTTC
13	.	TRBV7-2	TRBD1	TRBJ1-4	CASSPGQGAKLFF	TGTGCCAGCAGCCCTGGACAGGGGGCGAAACTGTTTTTT
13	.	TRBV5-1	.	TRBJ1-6	CASTAGRNSPLHF	TGCGCCAGCACGGCAGGCCGGAATTCACCCCTCCACTTT
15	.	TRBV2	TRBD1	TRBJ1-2	CASSEATGGFYGYTF	TGTGCCAGCAGTGAAGCGACAGGGGGTTTCTATGGCTACACCTTC
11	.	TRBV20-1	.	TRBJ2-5	CSAGAQETQYF	TGCAGTGCTGGGGCTCAAGAGACCCAGTACTTC
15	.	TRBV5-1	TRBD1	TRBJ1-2	CASSHQGGQGDGYTF	TGCGCCAGCAGCCACCAAGGCGGACAGGGCGATGGCTACACCTTC
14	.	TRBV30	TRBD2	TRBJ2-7	CAWIVGGSSYEQYF	TGTGCCTGGATTGTCGGGGGGAGCTCCTACGAGCAGTACTTC
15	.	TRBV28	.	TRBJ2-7	CASSPQEKSSYEQYF	TGTGCCAGCAGTCCCCAGGAAAAAAGCTCCTACGAGCAGTACTTC
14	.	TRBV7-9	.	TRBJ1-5	CASSLDSNNQPQHF	TGTGCCAGCAGCTTAGACAGCAATAATCAGCCCCAGCATTTT
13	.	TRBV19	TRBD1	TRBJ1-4	CASGGQDNEKLFF	TGTGCCAGTGGGGGACAGGATAATGAAAAACTGTTTTTT
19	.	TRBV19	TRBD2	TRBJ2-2	CASSIVIRGGALGNGELFF	TGTGCCAGTAGTATAGTAATTCGCGGGGGGGCCTTGGGCAACGGGGAGCTGTTTTTT
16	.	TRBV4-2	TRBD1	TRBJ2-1	CASSPEGRQGYNEQFF	TGTGCCAGCAGCCCAGAGGGGAGACAGGGATACAATGAGCAGTTCTTC
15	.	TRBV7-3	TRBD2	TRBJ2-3	CASSPQAGGRDTQYF	TGTGCCAGCAGCCCCCAGGCGGGAGGGAGGGATACGCAGTATTTT
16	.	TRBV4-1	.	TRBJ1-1	CASSNPGQWANGEAFF	TGCGCCAGCAGCAATCCGGGACAATGGGCAAACGGTGAAGCTTTCTTT
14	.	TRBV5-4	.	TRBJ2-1	CASSQASSYNEQFF	TGTGCCAGCTCTCAAGCGAGCTCCTACAATGAGCAGTTCTTC
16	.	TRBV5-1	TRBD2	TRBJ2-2	CASERGGGSNTGELFF	TGCGCCAGCGAAAGGGGCGGGGGTTCGAACACCGGGGAGCTGTTTTTT
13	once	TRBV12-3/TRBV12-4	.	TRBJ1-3	CASSSHSGNTIYF	TGTGCCAGCAGTTCACACTCTGGAAACACCATATATTTT
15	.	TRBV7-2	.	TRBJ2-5	CASSPVAGHQETQYF	TGTGCCAGCAGCCCGGTAGCAGGGCACCAAGAGACCCAGTACTTC